This T cell receptor (beta chain) was sequenced during a study of cytotoxic CD8 clonotypes in ibrutinib-treated CLL. Trimming shortened V by 0 bases and J by 4 bases, and 10 bases separated the two germline ends. The germline V gene has CDR1 SGDLS and CDR2 YYNGEE. This CDR3 is built from 14 residues. Notes on the study in general: Public clonotypes (which were uncommon) either contracted or remained stable on treatment.

Note on this clone: Its antigen is as yet unknown.

The data were produced by immunoSEQ multiplex PCR, yet TCRdb's version contains in-frame clones alone and is incomplete. The repertoire holds approximately 280,000 clones, with approximately 79% as singletons. The TCR comes from a human donor with chronic lymphocytic leukemia. This sequence joins TRBV9 and TRBJ1-2; D not resolved. This sample comprised PBMCs, obtained at disease progression, from a patient treated with ibrutinib. The CDR3, as DNA: TGTGCCAGCAGCGTAGATCGGGAGGGCTATGGCTACACCTTC. Translating it yields CASSVDREGYGYTF.